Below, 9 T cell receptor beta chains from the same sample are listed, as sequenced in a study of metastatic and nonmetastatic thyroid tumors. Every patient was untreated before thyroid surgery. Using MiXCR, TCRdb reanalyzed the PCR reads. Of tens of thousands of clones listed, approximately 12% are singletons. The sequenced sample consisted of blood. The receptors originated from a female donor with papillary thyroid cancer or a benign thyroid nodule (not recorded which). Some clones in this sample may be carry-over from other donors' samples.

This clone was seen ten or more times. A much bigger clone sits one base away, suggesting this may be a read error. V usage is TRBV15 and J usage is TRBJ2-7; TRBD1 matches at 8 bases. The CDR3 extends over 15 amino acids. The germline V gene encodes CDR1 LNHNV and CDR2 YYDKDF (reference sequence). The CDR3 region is CVTSRPTGEEREQYF. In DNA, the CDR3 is TGTGTCACCAGCAGACCGACAGGGGAGGAGCGGGAGCAGTACTTC.

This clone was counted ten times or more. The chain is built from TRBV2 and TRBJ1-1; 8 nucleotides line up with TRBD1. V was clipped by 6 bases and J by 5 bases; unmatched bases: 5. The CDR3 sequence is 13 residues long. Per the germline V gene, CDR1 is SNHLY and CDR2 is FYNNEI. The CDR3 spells CASSGQGGTEAFF. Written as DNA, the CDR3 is TGTGCCAGCAGCGGACAGGGCGGAACTGAAGCTTTCTTT.

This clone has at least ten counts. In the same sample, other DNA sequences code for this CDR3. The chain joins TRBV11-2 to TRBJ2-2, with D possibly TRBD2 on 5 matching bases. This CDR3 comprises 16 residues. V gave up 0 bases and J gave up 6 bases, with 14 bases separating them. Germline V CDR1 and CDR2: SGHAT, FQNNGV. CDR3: CASSLDLGVVAGELFF. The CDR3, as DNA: TGTGCCAGCAGCTTAGATCTCGGGGTGGTCGCCGGGGAGCTGTTTTTT.

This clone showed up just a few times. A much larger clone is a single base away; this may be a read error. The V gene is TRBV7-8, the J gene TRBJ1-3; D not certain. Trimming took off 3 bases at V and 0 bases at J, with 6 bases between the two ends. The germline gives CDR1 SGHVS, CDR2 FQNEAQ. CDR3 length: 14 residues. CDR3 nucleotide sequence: TGTGCCAGCAGCTTCGTAATCTCTGGAAACACCATATATTTT. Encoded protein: CASSFVISGNTIYF.

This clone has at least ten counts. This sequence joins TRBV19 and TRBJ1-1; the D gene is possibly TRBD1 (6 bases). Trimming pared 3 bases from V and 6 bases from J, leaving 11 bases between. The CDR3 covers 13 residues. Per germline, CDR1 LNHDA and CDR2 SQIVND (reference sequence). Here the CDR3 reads CASSIAGVSEAFF. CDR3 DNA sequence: TGTGCCAGTAGTATTGCAGGGGTATCTGAAGCTTTCTTT.

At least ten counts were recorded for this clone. CDR3 in DNA: TGTGCCAGCGACGAGGGTGGAACTGAAGCTTTCTTT. Encoded protein: CASDEGGTEAFF. V and J are TRBV6-2 or TRBV6-3 and TRBJ1-1, with D hard to call. V lost 8 bases, J lost 5 bases, and 12 bases lay in between. Germline CDR1 reads MNHEY; CDR2 reads SVGEGT. CDR3 length equals 12 residues.

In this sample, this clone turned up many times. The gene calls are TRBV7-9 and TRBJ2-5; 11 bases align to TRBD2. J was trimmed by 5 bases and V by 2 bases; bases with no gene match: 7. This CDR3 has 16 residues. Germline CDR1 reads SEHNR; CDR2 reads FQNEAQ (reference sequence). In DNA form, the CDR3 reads TGTGCCAGCAGCTTAAGTAGCGGGAGGGCCGGTGAGACCCAGTACTTC. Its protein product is CASSLSSGRAGETQYF. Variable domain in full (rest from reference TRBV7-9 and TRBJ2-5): DTGVSQNPRHKITKRGQNVTFRCDPISEHNRLYWYRQTLGQGPEFLTYFQNEAQLEKSRLLSDRFSAERPKGSFSTLEIQRTEQGDSAMYLCASSLSSGRAGETQYFGPGTRLLVL.

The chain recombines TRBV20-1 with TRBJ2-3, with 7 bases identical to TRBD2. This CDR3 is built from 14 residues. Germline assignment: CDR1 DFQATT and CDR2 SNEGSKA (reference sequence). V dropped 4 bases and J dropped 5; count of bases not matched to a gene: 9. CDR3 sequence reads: CSATRGDGGDTQYF. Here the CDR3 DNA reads TGCAGTGCTACCCGGGGGGATGGAGGAGATACGCAGTATTTT.

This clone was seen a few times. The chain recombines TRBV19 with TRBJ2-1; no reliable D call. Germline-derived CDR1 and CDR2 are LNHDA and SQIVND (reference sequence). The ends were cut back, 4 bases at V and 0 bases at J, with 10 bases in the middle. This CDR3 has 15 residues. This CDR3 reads CASSRSASSYNEQFF. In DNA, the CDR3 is TGTGCCAGTAGTAGAAGCGCGAGCTCCTACAATGAGCAGTTCTTC.